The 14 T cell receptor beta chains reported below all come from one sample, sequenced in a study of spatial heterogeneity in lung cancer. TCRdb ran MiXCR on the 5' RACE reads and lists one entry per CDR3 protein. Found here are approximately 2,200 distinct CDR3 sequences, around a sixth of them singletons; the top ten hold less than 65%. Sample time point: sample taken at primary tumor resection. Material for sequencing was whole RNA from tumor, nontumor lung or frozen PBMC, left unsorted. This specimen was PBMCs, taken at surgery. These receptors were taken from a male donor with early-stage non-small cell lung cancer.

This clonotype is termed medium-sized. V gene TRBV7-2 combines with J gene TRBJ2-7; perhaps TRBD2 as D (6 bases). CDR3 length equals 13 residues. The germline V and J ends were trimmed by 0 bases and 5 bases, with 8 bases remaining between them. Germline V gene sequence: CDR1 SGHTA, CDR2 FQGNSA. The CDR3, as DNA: TGTGCCAGCAGCTTAGCGGGGACTGACGAGCAGTACTTC. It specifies CASSLAGTDEQYF.

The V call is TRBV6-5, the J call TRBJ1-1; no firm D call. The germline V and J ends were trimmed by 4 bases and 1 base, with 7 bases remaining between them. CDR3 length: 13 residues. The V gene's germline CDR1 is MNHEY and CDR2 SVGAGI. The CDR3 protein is CASSSLKNTEAFF. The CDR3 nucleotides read TGTGCCAGCAGTTCTTTGAAGAACACTGAAGCTTTCTTT.

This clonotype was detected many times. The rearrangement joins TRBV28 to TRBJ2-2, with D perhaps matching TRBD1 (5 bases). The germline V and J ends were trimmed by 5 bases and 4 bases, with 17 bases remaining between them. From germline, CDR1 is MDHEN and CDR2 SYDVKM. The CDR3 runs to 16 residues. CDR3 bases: TGTGCCAGCAGTCCTCCCGCAGGGATGGGCACCGGGGAGCTGTTTTTT. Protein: CASSPPAGMGTGELFF.

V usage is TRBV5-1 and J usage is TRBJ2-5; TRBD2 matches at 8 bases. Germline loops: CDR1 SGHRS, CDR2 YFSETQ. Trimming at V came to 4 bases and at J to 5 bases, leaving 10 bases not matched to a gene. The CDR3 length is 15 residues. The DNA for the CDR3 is TGCGCCAGCAGCGGTAGCGGGACCCACGGGGAGACCCAGTACTTC. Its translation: CASSGSGTHGETQYF.

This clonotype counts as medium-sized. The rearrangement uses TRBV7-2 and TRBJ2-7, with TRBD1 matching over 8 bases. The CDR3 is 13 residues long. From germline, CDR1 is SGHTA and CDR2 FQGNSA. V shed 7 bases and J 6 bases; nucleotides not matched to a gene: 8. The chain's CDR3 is CASIKDRDGEQYF. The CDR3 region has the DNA TGTGCCAGCATCAAGGACAGGGACGGCGAGCAGTACTTC. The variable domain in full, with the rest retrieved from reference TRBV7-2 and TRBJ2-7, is GAGVSQSPSNKVTEKGKDVELRCDPISGHTALYWYRQSLGQGLEFLIYFQGNSAPDKSGLPSDRFSAERTGGSVSTLTIQRTQQEDSAVYLCASIKDRDGEQYFGPGTRLTVT.

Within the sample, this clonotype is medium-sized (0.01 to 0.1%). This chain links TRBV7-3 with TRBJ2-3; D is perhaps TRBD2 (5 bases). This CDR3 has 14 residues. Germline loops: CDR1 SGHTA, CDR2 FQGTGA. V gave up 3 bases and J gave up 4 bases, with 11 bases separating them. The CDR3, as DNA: TGTGCCAGCAGCTTGAACAGAGGGTCAGATACGCAGTATTTT. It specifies CASSLNRGSDTQYF.

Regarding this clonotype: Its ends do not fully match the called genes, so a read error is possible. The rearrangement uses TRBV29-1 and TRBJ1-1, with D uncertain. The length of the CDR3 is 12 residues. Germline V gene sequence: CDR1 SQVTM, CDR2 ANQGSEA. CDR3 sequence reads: CSASLMNTEVFF. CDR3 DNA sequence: TGCAGCGCTTCACTGATGAACACTGAAGTTTTCTTT.

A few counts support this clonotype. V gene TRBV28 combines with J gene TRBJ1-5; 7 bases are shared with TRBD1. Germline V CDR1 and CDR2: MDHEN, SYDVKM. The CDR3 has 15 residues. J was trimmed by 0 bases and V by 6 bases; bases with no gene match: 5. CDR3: CASSQGQYSNQPQHF. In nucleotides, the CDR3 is TGTGCCAGCAGCCAGGGACAGTATAGCAATCAGCCCCAGCATTTT.

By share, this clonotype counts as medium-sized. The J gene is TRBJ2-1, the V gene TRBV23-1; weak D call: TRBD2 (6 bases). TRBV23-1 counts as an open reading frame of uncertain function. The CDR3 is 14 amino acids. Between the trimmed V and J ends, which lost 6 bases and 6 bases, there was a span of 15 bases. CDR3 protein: CASSGGQRSNEQFF. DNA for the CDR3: TGCGCCAGCAGCGGGGGTCAACGGTCCAATGAGCAGTTCTTC.

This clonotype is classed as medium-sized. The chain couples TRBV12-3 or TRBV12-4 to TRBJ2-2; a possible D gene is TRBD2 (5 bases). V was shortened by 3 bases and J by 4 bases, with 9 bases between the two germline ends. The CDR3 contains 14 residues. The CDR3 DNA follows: TGTGCCAGCAGTTTGTCCGGGATCACCGGGGAGCTGTTTTTT. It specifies CASSLSGITGELFF.

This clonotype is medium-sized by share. The CDR3, as DNA: TGCGCCAGCAGTCACCCCTCCGTTTCTAGGGAAGAGGAGGATGGCAATCAGCCCCAGCATTTT. It codes for CASSHPSVSREEEDGNQPQHF. The chain combines TRBV23-1 with TRBJ1-5, with D unclear. TRBV23-1 is an ORF, with its function uncertain. The CDR3 is 21 residues long. The ends were cut back, 3 bases at V and 2 bases at J, with 29 bases in the middle.

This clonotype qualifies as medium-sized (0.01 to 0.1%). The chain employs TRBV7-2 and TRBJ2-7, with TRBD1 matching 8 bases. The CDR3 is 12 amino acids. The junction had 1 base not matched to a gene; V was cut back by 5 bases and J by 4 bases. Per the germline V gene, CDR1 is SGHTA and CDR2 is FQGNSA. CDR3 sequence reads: CASSRDRYEQYF. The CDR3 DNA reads TGTGCCAGCAGCCGGGACAGGTACGAGCAGTACTTC.

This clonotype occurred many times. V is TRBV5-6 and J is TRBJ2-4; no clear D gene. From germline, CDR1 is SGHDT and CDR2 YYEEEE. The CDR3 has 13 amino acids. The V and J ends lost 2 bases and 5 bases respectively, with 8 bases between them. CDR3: CASSFAPQNIQYF. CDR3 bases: TGTGCCAGCAGCTTTGCCCCCCAAAACATTCAGTACTTC.

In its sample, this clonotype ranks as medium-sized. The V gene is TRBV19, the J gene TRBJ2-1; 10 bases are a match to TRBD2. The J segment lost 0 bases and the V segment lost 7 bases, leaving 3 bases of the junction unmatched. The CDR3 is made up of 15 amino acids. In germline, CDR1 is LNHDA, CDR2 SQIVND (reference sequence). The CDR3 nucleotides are TGTGCCAGTAAACGGACTAGCGGCTCCTACAATGAGCAGTTCTTC. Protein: CASKRTSGSYNEQFF.